This T cell receptor beta chain was retrieved from a study of cytotoxic CD8 clonotypes in ibrutinib-treated CLL. About the research overall: Among patients, around 25 responded partially and 2 completely; roughly 14 then stayed remitted and 12 progressed after median 68 months. Mean values per sample were hundreds of thousands of productive templates and under 100,000 productive rearrangements. Once patients had received a median around 12 months of treatment, range 6 to 36, response samples were obtained. Study findings and constraints: Higher circulating CD8+ T-cell counts strongly accompanied higher baseline clonality, above age-matched healthy donors.

Of note for this clone: Its antigen is not known.

The assay was immunoSEQ multiplex PCR, and TCRdb's table has in-frame clones only and misses some. The profile shows 20,000 to 30,000 clones, over 55% of them singletons. Germline V gene data show CDR1 as GTSNPN and CDR2 as SVGIG (reference sequence). V shed 0 bases and J shed 0 bases, with 6 bases lying between them. The CDR3 spans 15 residues. Specimen: PBMCs, collected after 12 months of ibrutinib treatment. The receptor was derived from a human donor with chronic lymphocytic leukemia. V is TRBV30 and J is TRBJ2-6, with D uncertain. The CDR3 coding sequence is TGTGCCTGGAGTGTAGCCGGCTCTGGGGCCAACGTCCTGACTTTC. Protein sequence: CAWSVAGSGANVLTF.